The rows below give T cell receptor beta chains drawn from one sample of a study of blood T cell repertoires in COVID-19. The method was immunoSEQ multiplex PCR; TCRdb's version includes in-frame clones alone and lacks a portion of them. The sample lists around 470,000 clones; about nine tenths were seen once. What was sequenced was PBMCs or T cells enriched from blood (not recorded which). These receptors originate from a man between 18 and 29 years old who had recovered from COVID-19. CDR3s include the opening cysteine and the closing phenylalanine or tryptophan. The D gene is left open where the match is weak. Clone size is given for some rows only: seen once, a few or many times, or a class if the clone is expanded.

size	V	J	D	DNA	CDR3
-	TRBV5-6	TRBJ2-5	TRBD1	TGTGCCAGCAGCTCGGACAGGGTTGAGACCCAGTACTTC	CASSSDRVETQYF
-	TRBV20-1	TRBJ1-3	-	TGCAGTGCTAGTACCCAGGACTCTGGAAACACCATATATTTT	CSASTQDSGNTIYF
-	TRBV5-1	TRBJ1-2	TRBD1	TGCGCCAGCAGCTTGGAATGGACAGGGGGTAACTATGGCTACACCTTC	CASSLEWTGGNYGYTF
once	TRBV29-1	TRBJ1-1	-	TGCAGCGGTGGCTGGGGAGACACTGAAGCTTTCTTT	CSGGWGDTEAFF
few	TRBV28	TRBJ1-3	-	TGTGCCAGCAGTCCCGTAAGGAGCTCTGGAAACACCATATATTTT	CASSPVRSSGNTIYF
-	TRBV19	TRBJ1-4	-	TGTGCCAGCTCGTCGTCGGGGATTCGGGAAAAACTGTTTTTT	CASSSSGIREKLFF
-	TRBV28	TRBJ1-5	-	TGTGCCAGCAGAGAGACAGGCAGCCAGCCCCAGCATTTT	CASRETGSQPQHF
-	TRBV5-1	TRBJ1-2	-	TGCGCCAGCAGCCAATCGGACAGTAATTATGGCTACACCTTC	CASSQSDSNYGYTF
-	TRBV19	TRBJ1-2	-	TGTGCCAGCGACCCGGGACAAGCCTATGGCTACACCTTC	CASDPGQAYGYTF
-	TRBV5-1	TRBJ2-2	-	TGCGCCAGCAATTCAGGGGCCAGGGCCGGGGAGCTGTTTTTT	CASNSGARAGELFF
once	TRBV30	TRBJ1-2	TRBD1	TGTGCCTGGAGTGGACAGGGAGGCGGCTACACCTTC	CAWSGQGGGYTF
-	TRBV18	TRBJ1-2	-	TGTGCCAGCTCACCCAATATCGACGGTCAGGAGGGGGGCTACACCTTC	CASSPNIDGQEGGYTF
-	TRBV11-2	TRBJ1-1	-	TGTGCCAGCAGCCCTCTATTAATGGACAGGAACACTGAAGCTTTCTTT	CASSPLLMDRNTEAFF
-	TRBV3-1/TRBV3-2	TRBJ2-2	-	TGTGCCAGCAGCCCACAGGGCGCCGGGGAGCTGTTTTTT	CASSPQGAGELFF
-	TRBV5-1	TRBJ2-5	TRBD1	TGCGCCAGCAGGACAGGGCTACAAGAGACCCAGTACTTC	CASRTGLQETQYF
-	TRBV5-6	TRBJ2-3	-	TGTGCCAGCAGCTTGTTACGGGGTAGTACAGATACGCAGTATTTT	CASSLLRGSTDTQYF
-	TRBV10-3	TRBJ1-2	-	TGTGCCATCAGTGACTTCTCCGGGAGCTATGGCTACACCTTC	CAISDFSGSYGYTF
-	TRBV5-1	TRBJ2-1	TRBD2	TGCGCCAGCAGCCCCGCAGCGGGGGGCCGATACAATGAGCAGTTCTTC	CASSPAAGGRYNEQFF
-	TRBV7-3	TRBJ2-1	-	TGTGCCAGCAGCTTACTCCCTGGTTACGGTAATGAGCAGTTCTTC	CASSLLPGYGNEQFF
-	TRBV5-1	TRBJ1-1	TRBD1	TGCGCCAGCAGCGCGGGACAGGGGTTTATAACTGAAGCTTTCTTT	CASSAGQGFITEAFF
-	TRBV19	TRBJ2-3	TRBD1	TGTGCCAGTAGTATAGGACAGGGGGCAGATACGCAGTATTTT	CASSIGQGADTQYF
-	TRBV3-1/TRBV3-2	TRBJ1-2	-	TGTGCCAGCAGCCCCACGACAGGCGTCGGGGTATCTGGCTACACCTTC	CASSPTTGVGVSGYTF
-	TRBV28	TRBJ2-1	TRBD2	TGTGCCAGCACGGGGGGAAGTGAGCAGTTCTTC	CASTGGSEQFF
once	TRBV27	TRBJ1-2	-	TGTGCCAGCAGTTCGGCTTCCCGGGGGTCTAATGGCTACACCTTC	CASSSASRGSNGYTF
-	TRBV7-9	TRBJ2-5	TRBD2	TGTGCCAGCAGCCCGCGGGAGTCGAAGACCCAGTACTTC	CASSPRESKTQYF
-	TRBV6-5	TRBJ1-3	-	TGTGCCAGCAGAGCCTCTGGAAACACCATATATTTT	CASRASGNTIYF
-	TRBV2	TRBJ1-2	TRBD1	TGTGCCAGCAGTTGGTCAACCGGGACAGGGGAGGGCTACACCTTC	CASSWSTGTGEGYTF
-	TRBV3-1/TRBV3-2	TRBJ1-5	-	TGTGCCAGCAGCCCCCAGGGAAATCAGCCCCAGCATTTT	CASSPQGNQPQHF
-	TRBV3-1/TRBV3-2	TRBJ2-7	TRBD1	TGTGCCAGCAGTCTAAGTGGACAGGGCCCCTACGAGCAGTACTTC	CASSLSGQGPYEQYF
-	TRBV12-5	TRBJ2-3	-	TGTGCTAGTGCCCTGTCCGGGGGTACAGATACGCAGTATTTT	CASALSGGTDTQYF
-	TRBV10-3	TRBJ1-3	-	TGTGCCATCAGTACGGACAGACTCAGCTCTGGAAACACCATATATTTT	CAISTDRLSSGNTIYF
few	TRBV5-1	TRBJ1-2	TRBD1	TGCGCCAGCAGCCGTAATATCGGACAGGCCGACCGGTTAAATGGCTACACCTTC	CASSRNIGQADRLNGYTF
-	TRBV2	TRBJ2-7	TRBD2	TGTGCCAGCAGCGCCTCAGCGGGACTAATGGAGCAGTACTTC	CASSASAGLMEQYF
-	TRBV28	TRBJ2-1	TRBD2	TGTGCCAGCGGGGTCGGGGCTAGCGGGAGGGCCGCTTACAATGAGCAGTTCTTC	CASGVGASGRAAYNEQFF
-	TRBV28	TRBJ2-3	-	TGTGCCAGCAGGCCAAAGGGACTTTTCAGGCTTAGCACAGATACGCAGTATTTT	CASRPKGLFRLSTDTQYF
once	TRBV15	TRBJ2-3	TRBD2	TGTGCCACCAGCAAAGGGACTAGCGAGAGCACAGATACGCAGTATTTT	CATSKGTSESTDTQYF
-	TRBV4-1	TRBJ2-7	TRBD1	TGCGCCAGCAGCCACCAAATGACAGGGTTCGGCTACGAGCAGTACTTC	CASSHQMTGFGYEQYF
-	TRBV18	TRBJ2-1	TRBD2	TGTGCCAGCTCACCCCTAGCGGGGTACAATGAGCAGTTCTTC	CASSPLAGYNEQFF
-	TRBV4-1	TRBJ1-3	TRBD1	TGCGCCAGCAGCCAAGATGGACAGGGAAATCGTTCAGTCGGAAACACCATATATTTT	CASSQDGQGNRSVGNTIYF